The clone carrying this TCR beta chain has only one observation. The data originate from a study of blood T cell repertoires in COVID-19. About the study: The analysed material was cDNA or gDNA that came from T cells, B-cell-depleted T cells, or PBMCs.

Sequencing used immunoSEQ multiplex PCR; TCRdb keeps in-frame clones, though not all of them. The sample holds some 250,000 clones, roughly 81% seen once. The CDR3 contains 14 residues. Germline assignment: CDR1 SGHRS and CDR2 YFSETQ. Trimming removed 2 bases from V and 7 bases from J; junction bases left unmatched: 3. The clonotype originates from a woman aged 80 or over with COVID-19, enrolled during active disease. The source material was peripheral blood. The chain employs TRBV5-1 and TRBJ1-2; 12 nucleotides line up with TRBD1. CDR3 residues: CASSFGTGGVGYTF. In nucleotides, the CDR3 is TGCGCCAGCAGCTTCGGGACAGGGGGCGTTGGCTACACCTTC.